The rows below give T cell receptor beta chains drawn from one sample of a study of shared clonotypes between healthy human individuals. The table came from immunoSEQ multiplex PCR; TCRdb's copy has only in-frame clones and leaves some out. The sample includes a few million clones, around 90% seen only once; the top ten take around 0.14%. Sequenced input: naive CD4+ T cells sorted from blood. These receptors came from a young man in good health. Each CDR3 is given with its conserved first and last residue. The D gene is left open where the match is weak. Where a row states a size, it is once, few, many or the class of an expanded clone; other rows omit it.

clone_size j_call d_call v_call cdr3_aa cdr3_nt
. TRBJ2-7 TRBD2 TRBV9 CASSVATSGEQYF TGTGCCAGCAGCGTAGCCACTAGCGGCGAGCAGTACTTC
. TRBJ2-7 . TRBV11-2 CASSLDRSTYEQYF TGTGCCAGCAGCTTAGACAGGAGTACCTACGAGCAGTACTTC
. TRBJ2-1 . TRBV5-1 CASSGLAELNEQFF TGCGCCAGCAGCGGCTTAGCGGAGCTAAATGAGCAGTTCTTC
. TRBJ2-3 . TRBV5-1 CASSLVQQGDTQYF TGCGCCAGCAGCTTGGTCCAGCAGGGAGATACGCAGTATTTT
once TRBJ2-2 TRBD1 TRBV6-1 CASSDPTGANTGELFF TGTGCCAGCAGTGACCCGACAGGGGCTAACACCGGGGAGCTGTTTTTT
. TRBJ1-6 . TRBV19 CASSRDRFSYNSPLHF TGTGCCAGTAGTCGCGACAGGTTCTCCTATAATTCACCCCTCCACTTT
. TRBJ2-5 . TRBV10-3 CAISDDTETQYF TGTGCCATCAGTGACGATACGGAGACCCAGTACTTC
once TRBJ1-1 . TRBV12-5 CASGLAENTEAFF TGTGCTAGTGGTTTGGCGGAGAACACTGAAGCTTTCTTT
. TRBJ1-4 TRBD1 TRBV4-2 CASSQMPGQGEEKLFF TGTGCCAGCAGCCAGATGCCGGGACAGGGGGAGGAAAAACTGTTTTTT
. TRBJ1-2 . TRBV2 CASSPFSYGYTF TGTGCCAGCAGTCCCTTCAGCTATGGCTACACCTTC
. TRBJ1-5 . TRBV7-6 CASSLRTTDSAQHF TGTGCCAGCAGCTTAAGAACCACCGACTCGGCCCAGCATTTT
once TRBJ2-7 TRBD2 TRBV11-2 CASSFQAGDPYEQYF TGTGCCAGCAGCTTTCAAGCGGGAGACCCTTACGAGCAGTACTTC
. TRBJ2-2 TRBD1 TRBV16 CASSPIGQGAGELFF TGTGCCAGCAGCCCGATTGGACAGGGGGCCGGGGAGCTGTTTTTT
. TRBJ2-7 TRBD1 TRBV5-6 CASSFQYASRTGTAEQYF TGTGCCAGCAGCTTCCAATATGCCAGCCGGACAGGGACAGCCGAGCAGTACTTC
. TRBJ2-7 TRBD1 TRBV18 CASSPGTGSSYEQYF TGTGCCAGCTCACCAGGGACAGGGTCTTCCTACGAGCAGTACTTC
. TRBJ2-5 . TRBV6-1 CASSLIQETQYF TGTGCCAGCAGCCTGATCCAAGAGACCCAGTACTTC
. TRBJ2-5 TRBD1 TRBV2 CASSEVVSGGRSETQYF TGTGCCAGCAGTGAAGTGGTGTCAGGGGGTCGTAGCGAGACCCAGTACTTC
few TRBJ2-7 . TRBV7-9 CASSSGRPYEQYF TGTGCCAGCAGCTCTGGACGGCCCTACGAGCAGTACTTC
. TRBJ1-3 TRBD1 TRBV4-1 CASSPSGTGAGNTIYF TGCGCCAGCAGCCCCTCCGGGACAGGGGCCGGAAACACCATATATTTT
. TRBJ2-5 . TRBV29-1 CSVGWDTPYF TGCAGCGTTGGATGGGACACTCCGTACTTC
. TRBJ2-2 . TRBV11-2 CASSRGSLNTGELFF TGTGCCAGCAGCCGCGGCTCATTGAACACCGGGGAGCTGTTTTTT
. TRBJ1-2 . TRBV4-1 CASSQDPGFMDGYTF TGCGCCAGCAGCCAAGATCCCGGGTTTATGGATGGCTACACCTTC
. TRBJ2-1 . TRBV11-3 CASSLEGGGRVQFF TGTGCCAGCAGCTTAGAGGGAGGGGGCCGCGTGCAGTTCTTC
. TRBJ2-2 . TRBV9 CASSLGATPNTGELFF TGTGCCAGCAGCTTAGGGGCTACCCCGAACACCGGGGAGCTGTTTTTT
. TRBJ2-2 . TRBV5-6 CASSLRRIQGTNTGELFF TGTGCCAGCAGCTTGCGGCGTATACAGGGAACGAACACCGGGGAGCTGTTTTTT
. TRBJ1-2 . TRBV11-2 CASSLDGAYGYTF TGTGCCAGCAGCTTAGACGGAGCCTATGGCTACACCTTC
. TRBJ2-5 . TRBV27 CASSLSSWWGKETQYF TGTGCCAGCAGTCTATCATCTTGGTGGGGTAAAGAGACCCAGTACTTC
. TRBJ2-2 TRBD2 TRBV7-9 CASSLRLAVTGELFF TGTGCCAGCAGCCTGAGACTAGCTGTCACCGGGGAGCTGTTTTTT
. TRBJ1-1 . TRBV12-5 CATKREIMNTEAFF TGTGCCACAAAACGCGAGATCATGAACACTGAAGCTTTCTTT
. TRBJ2-7 . TRBV11-2 CASSLGGVSAYEQYF TGTGCCAGCAGCTTAGGAGGAGTCAGTGCCTACGAGCAGTACTTC
. TRBJ2-7 TRBD1 TRBV4-1 CASSQATGASSYEQYF TGCGCCAGCAGCCAAGCAACAGGGGCTAGCTCCTACGAGCAGTACTTC
. TRBJ1-6 TRBD1 TRBV25-1 CAASGTGVSPLHF TGTGCCGCATCCGGGACAGGGGTTTCACCCCTCCACTTT
. TRBJ1-2 . TRBV6-5 CASSSPAREGYTF TGTGCCAGCAGCAGCCCGGCCAGAGAAGGCTACACCTTC
. TRBJ2-7 TRBD2 TRBV28 CASSSAPGGLYEQYF TGTGCCAGCAGTAGTGCTCCGGGGGGACTATACGAGCAGTACTTC
. TRBJ2-5 TRBD1 TRBV5-1 CASRTQGGLGETQYF TGCGCCAGCAGAACACAGGGGGGATTGGGAGAGACCCAGTACTTC
. TRBJ1-5 . TRBV6-1 CASSERAHNQPQHF TGTGCCAGCAGTGAACGTGCTCACAATCAGCCCCAGCATTTT
. TRBJ2-6 TRBD1 TRBV5-4 CASSLAGTGDSGANVLTF TGTGCCAGCAGCTTGGCCGGGACAGGAGACTCTGGGGCCAACGTCCTGACTTTC
few TRBJ2-6 . TRBV19 CASSIGGSGANVLTF TGTGCCAGTAGTATAGGTGGCTCTGGGGCCAACGTCCTGACTTTC
. TRBJ1-2 . TRBV14 CASSQERATYTF TGTGCCAGCAGCCAAGAAAGAGCAACTTACACCTTC
. TRBJ2-5 . TRBV2 CASSKEAETQYF TGTGCCAGCAGTAAGGAAGCGGAGACCCAGTACTTC
. TRBJ2-7 . TRBV7-2 CASSQEVGLRAEQYF TGTGCCAGCAGCCAAGAGGTGGGCCTGCGTGCCGAGCAGTACTTC